This TCR beta chain appears in the sequencing data of a study of vaccination effects on CD4 cells after COVID-19. Study-level results: Marked clonal contraction was seen late after vaccination (in both infection- and vaccine-induced clones). Healthy vaccinees had only 1 of 255 vaccine-induced clones cross-react with common cold coronaviruses.

Sequencing followed a ViraFEST assay step that expanded antigen-specific CD4+ T cells with viral peptide pools. CD4+ T cell isolation took place after approximately ten days of culture. Vaccine recipients had no previous SARS-CoV-2 infection; their nucleocapsid antibodies were negative. In its sample, this clone was seen once. Its antigen is currently unknown. Data came from immunoSEQ multiplex PCR; TCRdb stores just in-frame clones and leaves some out. Altogether tens of thousands of clones are present, approximately 69% being singletons, with the ten largest covering under 3.5%. This clonotype was obtained from a human donor who received a COVID-19 vaccine. Sequencing used CD4+ T cells from PBMCs cultured with SARS-CoV-2 spike peptides, obtained before COVID-19 vaccination.

The CDR3 here is CASSSLGTYEQYF. CDR3 nucleotide sequence: TGTGCCAGCAGCTCCCTGGGGACCTACGAGCAGTACTTC. V and J are TRBV6-5 and TRBJ2-7; no clear D. CDR3 size: 13 residues. V was cut by 6 bases and J by 2 bases, with 11 bases left in between. Germline CDR1 reads MNHEY; CDR2 reads SVGAGI.